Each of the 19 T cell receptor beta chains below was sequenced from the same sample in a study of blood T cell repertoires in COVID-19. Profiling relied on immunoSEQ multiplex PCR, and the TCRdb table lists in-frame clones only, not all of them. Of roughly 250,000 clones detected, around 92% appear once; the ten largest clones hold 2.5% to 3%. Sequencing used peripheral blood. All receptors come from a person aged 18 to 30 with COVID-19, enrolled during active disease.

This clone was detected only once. The CDR3 spells CASSHRRTGGDTEAFF. DNA for the CDR3: TGTGCCAGCAGTCATCGAAGGACAGGGGGGGACACTGAAGCTTTCTTT. This chain uses TRBV6-6 with TRBJ1-1; 10 nucleotides agree with TRBD1. Trimming removed 5 bases from V and 3 bases from J; junction bases left unmatched: 9. This CDR3 comprises 16 residues. Per germline, CDR1 MNHNY and CDR2 SVGAGI (reference sequence).

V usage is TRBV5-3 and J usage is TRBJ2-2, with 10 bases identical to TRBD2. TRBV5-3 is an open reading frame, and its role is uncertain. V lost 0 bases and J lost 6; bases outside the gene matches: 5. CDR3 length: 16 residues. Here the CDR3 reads CARSLASGRVAGELFF. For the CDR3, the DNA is TGTGCCAGAAGCTTGGCCAGCGGGAGGGTCGCCGGGGAGCTGTTTTTT.

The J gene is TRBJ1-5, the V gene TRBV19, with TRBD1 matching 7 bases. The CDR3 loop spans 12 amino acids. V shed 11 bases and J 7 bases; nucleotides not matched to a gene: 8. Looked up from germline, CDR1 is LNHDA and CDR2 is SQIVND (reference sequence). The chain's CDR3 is CASKQGSQPQHF. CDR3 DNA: TGTGCCTCGAAACAGGGGTCCCAGCCCCAGCATTTT.

The CDR3 coding sequence is TGTGCCAGCAAAGGACTAGCGGTCAATACCCCCTACAATGAGCAGTTCTTC. Residues: CASKGLAVNTPYNEQFF. This chain connects TRBV28 to TRBJ2-1; 10 nucleotides agree with TRBD2. J was trimmed by 2 bases and V by 7 bases; bases with no gene match: 11. CDR1 and CDR2 from the germline V gene are MDHEN and SYDVKM. CDR3 size: 17 residues.

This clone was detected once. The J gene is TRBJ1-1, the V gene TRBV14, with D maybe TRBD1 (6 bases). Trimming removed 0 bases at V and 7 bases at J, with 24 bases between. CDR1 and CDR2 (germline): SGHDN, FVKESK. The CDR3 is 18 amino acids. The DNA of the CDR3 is TGTGCCAGCAGCCAAGATACATTCAAATGGGGCAGGGGTGGTGAAGCTTTCTTT. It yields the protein CASSQDTFKWGRGGEAFF.

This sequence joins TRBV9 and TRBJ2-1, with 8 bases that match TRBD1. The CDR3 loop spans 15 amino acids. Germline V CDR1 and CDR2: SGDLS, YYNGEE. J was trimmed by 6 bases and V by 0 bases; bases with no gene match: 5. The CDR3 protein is CASSVGTGGFNEQFF. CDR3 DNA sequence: TGTGCCAGCAGCGTAGGTACAGGGGGGTTCAATGAGCAGTTCTTC.

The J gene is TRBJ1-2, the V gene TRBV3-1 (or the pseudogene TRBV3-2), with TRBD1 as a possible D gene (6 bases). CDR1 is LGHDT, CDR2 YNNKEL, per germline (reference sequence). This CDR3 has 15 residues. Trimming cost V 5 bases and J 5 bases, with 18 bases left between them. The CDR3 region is CASSGGEGGVYGYTF. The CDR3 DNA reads TGTGCCAGCAGCGGAGGGGAGGGGGGCGTTTATGGCTACACCTTC.

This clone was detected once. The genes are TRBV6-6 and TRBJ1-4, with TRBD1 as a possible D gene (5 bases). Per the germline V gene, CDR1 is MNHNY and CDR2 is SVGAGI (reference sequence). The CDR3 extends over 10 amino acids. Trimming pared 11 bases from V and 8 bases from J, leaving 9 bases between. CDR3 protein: CACAGEKLFF. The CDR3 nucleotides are TGTGCCTGCGCAGGGGAAAAACTGTTTTTT.

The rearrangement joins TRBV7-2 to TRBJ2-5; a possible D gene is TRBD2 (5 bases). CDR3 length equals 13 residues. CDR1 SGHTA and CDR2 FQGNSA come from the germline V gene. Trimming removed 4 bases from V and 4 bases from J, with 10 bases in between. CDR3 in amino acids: CASSSRSGETQYF. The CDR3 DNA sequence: TGTGCCAGCAGCTCCAGGAGCGGAGAGACCCAGTACTTC.

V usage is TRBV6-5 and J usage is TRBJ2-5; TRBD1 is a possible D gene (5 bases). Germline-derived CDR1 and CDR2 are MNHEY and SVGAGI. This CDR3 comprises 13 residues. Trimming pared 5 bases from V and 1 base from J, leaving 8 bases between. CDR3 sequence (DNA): TGTGCCAGCAGTCCTGACAGCCAAGAGACCCAGTACTTC. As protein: CASSPDSQETQYF.

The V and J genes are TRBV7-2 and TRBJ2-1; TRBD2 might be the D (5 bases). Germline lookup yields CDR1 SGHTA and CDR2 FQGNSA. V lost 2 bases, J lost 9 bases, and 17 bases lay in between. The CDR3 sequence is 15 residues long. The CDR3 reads CASSLRGSPPGEQFF. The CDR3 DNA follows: TGTGCCAGCAGCTTACGGGGATCCCCGCCGGGTGAGCAGTTCTTC. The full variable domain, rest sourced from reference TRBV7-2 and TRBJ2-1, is GAGVSQSPSNKVTEKGKDVELRCDPISGHTALYWYRQSLGQGLEFLIYFQGNSAPDKSGLPSDRFSAERTGGSVSTLTIQRTQQEDSAVYLCASSLRGSPPGEQFFGPGTRLTVL.

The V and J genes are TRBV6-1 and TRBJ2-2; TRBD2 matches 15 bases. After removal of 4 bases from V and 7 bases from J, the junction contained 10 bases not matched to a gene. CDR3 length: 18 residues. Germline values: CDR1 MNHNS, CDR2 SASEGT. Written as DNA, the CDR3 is TGTGCCAGCAGTGGGACTAGCGGGAGGGCCTCTACTAGCGGGGAGCTGTTTTTT. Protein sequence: CASSGTSGRASTSGELFF.

This CDR3 reads CARLWTPTGELFF. Here the CDR3 DNA reads TGTGCCCGCCTTTGGACACCCACCGGGGAGCTGTTTTTT. The chain couples TRBV30 to TRBJ2-2, with D possibly being TRBD1 (5 bases). V lost 8 bases and J lost 4, with 14 bases in between. Germline CDR1 GTSNPN, CDR2 SVGIG (reference sequence). The CDR3 length is 13 residues.

The CDR3 region has the DNA TGCGCCAGCAGCCAAGATCCCCTAGCGGGAGTCTACGAGCAGTACTTC. It translates to CASSQDPLAGVYEQYF. The chain is built from TRBV4-3 and TRBJ2-7, with TRBD2 identical over 10 bases. The CDR3 totals 16 residues. Trimming removed 0 bases from V and 3 bases from J; junction bases left unmatched: 5. Germline values: CDR1 LGHNA, CDR2 YSLEER.

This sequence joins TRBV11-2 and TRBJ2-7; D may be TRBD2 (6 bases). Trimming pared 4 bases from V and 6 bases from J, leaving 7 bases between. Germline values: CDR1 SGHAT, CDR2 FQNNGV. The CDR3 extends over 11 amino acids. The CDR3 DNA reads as TGTGCCAGCAGCTCCGGGGGCGAGCAGTACTTC. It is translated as CASSSGGEQYF.

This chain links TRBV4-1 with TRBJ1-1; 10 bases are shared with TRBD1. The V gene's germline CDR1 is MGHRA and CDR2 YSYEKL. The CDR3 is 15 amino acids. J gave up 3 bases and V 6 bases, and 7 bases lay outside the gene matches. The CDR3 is CASSFGQGEDTEAFF. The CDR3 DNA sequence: TGCGCCAGCAGTTTCGGACAGGGGGAAGACACTGAAGCTTTCTTT.

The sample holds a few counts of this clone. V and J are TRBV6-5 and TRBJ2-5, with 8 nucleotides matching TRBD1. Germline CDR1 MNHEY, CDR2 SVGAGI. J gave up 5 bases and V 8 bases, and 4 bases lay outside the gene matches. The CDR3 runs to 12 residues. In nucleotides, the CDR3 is TGTGCCAGCGCTTACAGGGGGGAGACCCAGTACTTC. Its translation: CASAYRGETQYF.

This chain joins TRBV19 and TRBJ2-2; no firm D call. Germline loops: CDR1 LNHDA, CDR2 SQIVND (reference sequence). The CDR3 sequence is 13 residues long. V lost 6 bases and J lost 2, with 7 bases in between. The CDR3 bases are TGTGCCAGTAGAACACGTAACACCGGGGAGCTGTTTTTT. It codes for CASRTRNTGELFF.

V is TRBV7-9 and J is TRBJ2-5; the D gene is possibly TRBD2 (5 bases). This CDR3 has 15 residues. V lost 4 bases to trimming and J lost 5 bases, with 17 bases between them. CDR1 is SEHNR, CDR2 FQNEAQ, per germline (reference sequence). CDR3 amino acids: CASSSIGLVLETQYF. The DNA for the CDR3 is TGTGCCAGCAGCTCGATCGGACTGGTCCTGGAGACCCAGTACTTC. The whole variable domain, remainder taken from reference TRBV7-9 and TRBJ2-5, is DTGVSQNPRHKITKRGQNVTFRCDPISEHNRLYWYRQTLGQGPEFLTYFQNEAQLEKSRLLSDRFSAERPKGSFSTLEIQRTEQGDSAMYLCASSSIGLVLETQYFGPGTRLLVL.